Following are 2 T cell receptor beta chains from one sample sequenced in a study of blood T cell dynamics during melanoma immunotherapy. The protocol was immunoSEQ multiplex PCR, while the TCRdb copy is restricted to in-frame clones and leaves out a portion. The repertoire has some 5,900 clones, 80% to 90% of them found once; the top ten carry roughly 1.8%. Time point reported: pre-treatment baseline. The material was blood, obtained from a patient treated with checkpoint blockade. These TCRs come from a human donor with melanoma.

The CDR3 reads CASSPPGQGAGGYTF. The CDR3 DNA reads TGTGCCAGCTCACCACCGGGACAGGGGGCTGGTGGCTACACCTTC. The chain recombines TRBV18 with TRBJ1-2, with 12 bases aligning to TRBD1. This CDR3 contains 15 residues. Losses at the gene ends were 0 bases for V and 7 bases for J; bases not matched to a gene: 3. Per germline, CDR1 KGHSH and CDR2 LQKENI.

The table lists this clone with a count of one. This chain connects TRBV11-1 to TRBJ2-2; D possibly uses TRBD1 or TRBD2 (5 bases each). V gave up 3 bases and J gave up 7 bases, with 12 bases separating them. The germline V gene has CDR1 SGHAT and CDR2 FQDESV (reference sequence). CDR3 length equals 14 residues. The CDR3 nucleotides are TGTGCCAGCAGCTTTGGACGGGACGGCGGGGAGCTGTTTTTT. This codes for CASSFGRDGGELFF. The entire variable domain, with the rest obtained from reference TRBV11-1 and TRBJ2-2, is as follows: EAEVAQSPRYKITEKSQAVAFWCDPISGHATLYWYRQILGQGPELLVQFQDESVVDDSQLPKDRFSAERLKGVDSTLKIQPAELGDSAMYLCASSFGRDGGELFFGEGSRLTVL.